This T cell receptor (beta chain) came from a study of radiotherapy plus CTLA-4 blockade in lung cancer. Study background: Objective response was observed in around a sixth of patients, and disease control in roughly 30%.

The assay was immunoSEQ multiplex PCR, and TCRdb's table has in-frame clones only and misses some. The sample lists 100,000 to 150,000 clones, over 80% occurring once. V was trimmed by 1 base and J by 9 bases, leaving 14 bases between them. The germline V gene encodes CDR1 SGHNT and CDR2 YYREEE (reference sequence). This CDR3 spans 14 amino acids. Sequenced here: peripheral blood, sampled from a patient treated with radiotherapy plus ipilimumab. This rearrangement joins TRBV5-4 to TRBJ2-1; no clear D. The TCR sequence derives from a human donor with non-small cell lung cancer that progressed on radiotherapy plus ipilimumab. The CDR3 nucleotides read TGTGCCAGCAGCTTGCGGCTCGAGTGGGGTGAGCAGTTCTTC. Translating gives CASSLRLEWGEQFF.